Listed here are 31 T cell receptor beta chains from one sample, sequenced in a study of blood T cell repertoires in COVID-19. Sequencing used immunoSEQ multiplex PCR; TCRdb keeps in-frame clones, though not all of them. The data show about 59,000 clones, 88% seen once. Sequencing was carried out using peripheral blood. The receptors here all came from a woman older than 75 with active COVID-19.

This clone has a single count. Distinct nucleotide sequences in the sample also encode this CDR3. The rearrangement joins TRBV5-1 to TRBJ1-5; D uncertain. There are 13 residues in the CDR3. The germline CDR1 and CDR2 sequences are SGHRS and YFSETQ. V was trimmed by 0 bases and J by 7 bases, leaving 8 bases between them. The chain's CDR3 is CASSLGGGQPQHF. DNA for the CDR3: TGCGCCAGCAGCTTGGGGGGAGGGCAGCCCCAGCATTTT.

This chain connects TRBV15 to TRBJ2-7, with D possibly TRBD1 on 5 matching bases. The ends were cut back, 4 bases at V and 2 bases at J, with 18 bases in the middle. This CDR3 region has 16 residues. Germline V gene sequence: CDR1 LNHNV, CDR2 YYDKDF (reference sequence). CDR3 in amino acids: CATSTKTGKGAYEQYF. DNA of the CDR3: TGTGCCACCAGCACAAAAACAGGAAAAGGGGCCTACGAGCAGTACTTC.

CDR3: CAWSWAGARKETQYF. The CDR3 DNA is TGTGCCTGGAGTTGGGCGGGGGCGCGTAAGGAGACCCAGTACTTC. V gene TRBV30 combines with J gene TRBJ2-5, with D possibly being TRBD2 (7 bases). Trimming pared 2 bases from V and 5 bases from J, leaving 18 bases between. The CDR3 contains 15 residues. CDR1 is GTSNPN and CDR2 is SVGIG in the germline V gene (reference sequence).

The J gene is TRBJ2-5, the V gene TRBV19, with a tentative D call TRBD2 (5 bases). Trimming took off 3 bases at V and 5 bases at J, with 22 bases between the two ends. Germline V CDR1 and CDR2: LNHDA, SQIVND (reference sequence). CDR3 length: 17 residues. Written as DNA, the CDR3 is TGTGCCAGTAGTATCCGGGGAGATGCGATCAAATGGGAGACCCAGTACTTC. This codes for CASSIRGDAIKWETQYF.

The chain is built from TRBV7-6 and TRBJ2-2; 10 nucleotides agree with TRBD1. The CDR3 runs to 15 residues. V gave up 4 bases and J gave up 4 bases; unmatched junction bases: 3. CDR1 is SGHVS, CDR2 FNYEAQ, per germline. The CDR3 nucleotides are TGTGCCAGCAGCTATGGACAGGGGGGCACCGGGGAGCTGTTTTTT. Its translation is CASSYGQGGTGELFF.

The chain is built from TRBV7-2 and TRBJ2-7, with D possibly matching TRBD1 (5 bases). Trimming took off 5 bases at V and 2 bases at J, with 13 bases between the two ends. Germline CDR1 SGHTA, CDR2 FQGNSA. This CDR3 region has 14 residues. CDR3 sequence: CASSLSQGPYEQYF. CDR3 sequence (DNA): TGTGCCAGCAGCCTATCGCAGGGCCCCTACGAGCAGTACTTC.

J is TRBJ2-5 and V is TRBV13, with TRBD2 as a possible D gene (7 bases). Trimming stripped 2 bases from V and 4 bases from J, with 8 bases between. Germline CDR1 and CDR2: PRHDT and FYEKMQ (reference sequence). This CDR3 contains 13 residues. This chain's CDR3 is CASSLRGGETQYF. The CDR3 DNA reads as TGTGCCAGCAGCTTAAGGGGGGGAGAGACCCAGTACTTC.

The J gene is TRBJ1-1, the V gene TRBV7-2; no clear D. Germline values: CDR1 SGHTA, CDR2 FQGNSA. CDR3 length equals 13 residues. Deletions cut 3 bases from V and 1 base from J, with 6 bases between. DNA for the CDR3: TGTGCCAGCAGCTTCCATCAGAACACTGAAGCTTTCTTT. Its protein product is CASSFHQNTEAFF.

The rearrangement uses TRBV7-9 and TRBJ1-5; 8 bases line up with TRBD1. The CDR3 has 13 residues. V dropped 11 bases and J dropped 6; count of bases not matched to a gene: 9. Germline CDR1 SEHNR, CDR2 FQNEAQ (reference sequence). Here the CDR3 DNA reads TGTGCCTACTCAGGGGGCTCGGGTCAGCCCCAGCATTTT. Translating it yields CAYSGGSGQPQHF. Complete variable domain (other parts from reference TRBV7-9 and TRBJ1-5): DTGVSQNPRHKITKRGQNVTFRCDPISEHNRLYWYRQTLGQGPEFLTYFQNEAQLEKSRLLSDRFSAERPKGSFSTLEIQRTEQGDSAMYLCAYSGGSGQPQHFGDGTRLSIL.

The rearrangement uses TRBV29-1 and TRBJ2-1; 8 positions match TRBD2. The CDR3 runs to 15 residues. J gave up 6 bases and V 3 bases, and 10 bases lay outside the gene matches. CDR1 and CDR2 from the germline V gene are SQVTM and ANQGSEA. The CDR3 sequence is CSVDHRGRGVNEQFF. CDR3 bases: TGCAGCGTTGACCACCGGGGGCGGGGGGTCAATGAGCAGTTCTTC.

A single count supports this clone. The CDR3: CASTPGGTLASGNTIYF. In nucleotides, the CDR3 is TGTGCCAGTACTCCGGGGGGGACACTTGCCTCTGGAAACACCATATATTTT. V gene TRBV19 combines with J gene TRBJ1-3, with D tentatively TRBD1 (6 bases). There are 17 residues in the CDR3. Trimming removed 7 bases from V and 0 bases from J, with 19 bases in between. The V gene's germline CDR1 is LNHDA and CDR2 SQIVND (reference sequence). The whole variable domain, remainder taken from reference TRBV19 and TRBJ1-3, is DGGITQSPKYLFRKEGQNVTLSCEQNLNHDAMYWYRQDPGQGLRLIYYSQIVNDFQKGDIAEGYSVSREKKESFPLTVTSAQKNPTAFYLCASTPGGTLASGNTIYFGEGSWLTVV.

This rearrangement joins TRBV11-2 to TRBJ2-1; D might be TRBD2 (7 bases). The CDR3 contains 17 residues. The V gene lost 1 base and the J gene lost 0 bases, with 13 bases spanning the gap. Germline CDR1 SGHAT, CDR2 FQNNGV. Here the CDR3 reads CASSLGAGASSYNEQFF. The CDR3 nucleotides read TGTGCCAGCAGCTTAGGGGCGGGGGCCAGCTCCTACAATGAGCAGTTCTTC.

The chain combines TRBV3-1 (or the pseudogene TRBV3-2) with TRBJ2-5; weak D call: TRBD2 (6 bases). Germline V gives CDR1 LGHDT, CDR2 YNNKEL (reference sequence). This CDR3 comprises 13 residues. V dropped 1 base and J dropped 3 bases, with 6 bases sitting between them. The chain's CDR3 is CASSQGLEETQYF. The DNA for the CDR3 is TGTGCCAGCAGCCAAGGACTAGAAGAGACCCAGTACTTC.

This sequence joins TRBV9 and TRBJ1-1; D not resolved. With 2 bases removed from V and 3 bases from J, the gap between germline ends came to 11 bases. This CDR3 is built from 14 residues. Germline CDR1 is SGDLS and CDR2 is YYNGEE. The CDR3 sequence is CASSVRSLDTEAFF. Written as DNA, the CDR3 is TGTGCCAGCAGCGTCAGGTCCCTCGACACTGAAGCTTTCTTT.

The table lists this clone with a few counts. The rearrangement links TRBV11-2 to TRBJ1-2, with D possibly being TRBD1 (5 bases). V was trimmed by 1 base and J by 6 bases, leaving 18 bases between them. The germline gives CDR1 SGHAT, CDR2 FQNNGV. The CDR3 loop spans 16 amino acids. The CDR3 loop reads CASSLGGPLRNHGYTF. In nucleotides, the CDR3 is TGTGCCAGCAGCTTAGGGGGCCCCCTTAGGAATCATGGCTACACCTTC.

The chain has TRBV7-6 and TRBJ2-3; 8 nucleotides match TRBD2. V lost 4 bases to trimming and J lost 0 bases; unmatched junction nucleotides: 3. Per the germline V gene, CDR1 is SGHVS and CDR2 is FNYEAQ. This CDR3 is 15 amino acids long. CDR3 region: CASSSRGGSTDTQYF. CDR3 DNA sequence: TGTGCCAGCAGCTCCCGGGGGGGGAGCACAGATACGCAGTATTTT.

This clone was counted once. The rearrangement joins TRBV6-2 or TRBV6-3 to TRBJ1-1; the match to TRBD1 covers 8 bases. This CDR3 has 12 amino acids. Germline assignment: CDR1 MNHEY and CDR2 SVGEGT. Trimming took 4 bases from V and 7 from J; bases not matched to a gene: 2. The CDR3 DNA follows: TGTGCCAGCAGTTGGGACAGGCTTGAAGCTTTCTTT. Protein: CASSWDRLEAFF.

In this sample, this clone turned up once. The chain uses TRBV9 and TRBJ2-3; 9 nucleotides agree with TRBD2. The CDR3 totals 20 residues. Germline V gene sequence: CDR1 SGDLS, CDR2 YYNGEE. V lost 0 bases and J lost 0; bases outside the gene matches: 14. CDR3 DNA: TGTGCCAGCAGCGTAGCCGCCTTTGGGCGGGGGGGCGGGAGCACAGATACGCAGTATTTT. This gives the protein CASSVAAFGRGGGSTDTQYF.

The chain employs TRBV3-1 (or the pseudogene TRBV3-2) and TRBJ1-5; 8 nucleotides line up with TRBD1. CDR3 length equals 16 residues. Germline lookup yields CDR1 LGHDT and CDR2 YNNKEL (reference sequence). V dropped 0 bases and J dropped 5; count of bases not matched to a gene: 6. Here the CDR3 DNA reads TGTGCCAGCAGCCAAGATCCAGGACAGGGATATCAGCCCCAGCATTTT. It yields the protein CASSQDPGQGYQPQHF.

The rearrangement joins TRBV5-4 to TRBJ2-1, with D tentatively TRBD1 (6 bases). Germline values: CDR1 SGHNT, CDR2 YYREEE (reference sequence). V was cut by 5 bases and J by 7 bases, with 10 bases left in between. CDR3 size: 12 residues. The CDR3 DNA is TGTGCCAGCAGGCTGACAGGAAATGAGCAGTTCTTC. Its translation: CASRLTGNEQFF.

The table lists this clone with a count of one. This chain connects TRBV5-1 to TRBJ1-2; D is ambiguous. The germline V gene has CDR1 SGHRS and CDR2 YFSETQ. Between the trimmed V and J ends, which lost 1 base and 0 bases, there was a span of 10 bases. CDR3 length: 15 residues. CDR3 protein: CASSLNPGSNYGYTF. The CDR3 region has the DNA TGCGCCAGCAGCTTGAATCCGGGTTCTAACTATGGCTACACCTTC.

V and J are TRBV6-1 and TRBJ1-1; no reliable D call. The germline V gene has CDR1 MNHNS and CDR2 SASEGT. V was shortened by 1 base and J by 4 bases, with 13 bases between the two germline ends. There are 15 residues in the CDR3. In nucleotides, the CDR3 is TGTGCCAGCAGTGAAGACACAACCGCCCCCACTGAAGCTTTCTTT. Protein product: CASSEDTTAPTEAFF.

The chain couples TRBV19 to TRBJ1-5; D gene ambiguous. Germline-derived CDR1 and CDR2 are LNHDA and SQIVND (reference sequence). The V gene lost 4 bases and the J gene lost 1 base, with 14 bases spanning the gap. The CDR3 has 16 residues. Here the CDR3 DNA reads TGTGCCAGTAGTACTCGGGGAGGCTGGAGCAATCAGCCCCAGCATTTT. Amino acid sequence: CASSTRGGWSNQPQHF.

This rearrangement joins TRBV5-1 to TRBJ1-6, with D maybe TRBD1 (5 bases). Germline CDR1 and CDR2: SGHRS and YFSETQ. CDR3 length: 15 residues. The germline V and J ends were trimmed by 7 bases and 7 bases, with 18 bases remaining between them. CDR3 protein: CASRLDGGGNSPLHF. Written as DNA, the CDR3 is TGCGCCAGCCGCCTAGACGGGGGAGGAAATTCACCCCTCCACTTT.

J is TRBJ2-5 and V is TRBV7-8; a possible D gene is TRBD2 (5 bases). The germline V and J ends were trimmed by 0 bases and 2 bases, with 10 bases remaining between them. The V gene's germline CDR1 is SGHVS and CDR2 FQNEAQ. This CDR3 has 15 residues. CDR3 nucleotide sequence: TGTGCCAGCAGCTTAGCTTGGACTGGTCAAGAGACCCAGTACTTC. It translates to CASSLAWTGQETQYF.

In this sample, this clone turned up once. This sequence joins TRBV6-2 or TRBV6-3 and TRBJ2-3; D gene uncertain. CDR3 length: 15 residues. The ends were cut back, 2 bases at V and 0 bases at J, with 9 bases in the middle. From germline, CDR1 is MNHEY and CDR2 SVGEGT. The CDR3: CASSYGAQSTDTQYF. The CDR3 DNA is TGTGCCAGCAGTTACGGAGCCCAGAGCACAGATACGCAGTATTTT.

This rearrangement joins TRBV19 to TRBJ2-1; 12 bases are shared with TRBD2. Trimming cost V 5 bases and J 6 bases; bases outside gene matches: 5. From germline, CDR1 is LNHDA and CDR2 SQIVND (reference sequence). There are 15 residues in the CDR3. The CDR3, as DNA: TGTGCCAGTAGTGTTGGACTAGCGGGGATCAATGAGCAGTTCTTC. Translation gives CASSVGLAGINEQFF. Full variable domain (remainder filled in from reference TRBV19 and TRBJ2-1): DGGITQSPKYLFRKEGQNVTLSCEQNLNHDAMYWYRQDPGQGLRLIYYSQIVNDFQKGDIAEGYSVSREKKESFPLTVTSAQKNPTAFYLCASSVGLAGINEQFFGPGTRLTVL.

The chain links TRBV5-1 to TRBJ2-1; 7 nucleotides match TRBD1. CDR1 and CDR2 from the germline V gene are SGHRS and YFSETQ. Losses at the gene ends were 3 bases for V and 3 bases for J; bases not matched to a gene: 6. The CDR3 has 15 residues. The CDR3 DNA is TGCGCCAGCAGCTCAGGGACAGCTGACTACAATGAGCAGTTCTTC. This codes for CASSSGTADYNEQFF.

V and J are TRBV9 and TRBJ1-6, with a possible D match to TRBD1 (6 bases). The germline V gene encodes CDR1 SGDLS and CDR2 YYNGEE. Trimming removed 0 bases at V and 10 bases at J, with 8 bases between. This CDR3 comprises 13 residues. The CDR3 reads CASSVVDSSPLHF. The CDR3, as DNA: TGTGCCAGCAGCGTAGTGGACAGCTCACCCCTCCACTTT.

The chain recombines TRBV5-1 with TRBJ2-7, with 7 bases lining up with TRBD1. V lost 0 bases to trimming and J lost 10 bases; unmatched junction nucleotides: 13. This CDR3 contains 15 residues. The V gene's germline CDR1 is SGHRS and CDR2 YFSETQ. This CDR3 reads CASSLDGDSKMSQYF. Written as DNA, the CDR3 is TGCGCCAGCAGCTTGGACGGGGACAGTAAGATGAGTCAGTACTTC.

The CDR3 protein is CSIRLAGGPYNEQFF. The CDR3 DNA follows: TGCAGCATCAGACTAGCGGGGGGTCCCTACAATGAGCAGTTCTTC. J is TRBJ2-1 and V is TRBV29-1; TRBD2 matches at 13 bases. V lost 8 bases and J lost 2; bases outside the gene matches: 6. Germline CDR1 is SQVTM and CDR2 is ANQGSEA. This CDR3 spans 15 amino acids.